This record concerns one T cell receptor beta chain sequence. Antigen: not known. The sample originates from a study of regulatory T cells in long-lasting Graves disease. The J segment lost 4 bases and the V segment lost 4 bases, leaving 1 base of the junction unmatched. The CDR3 runs 14 residues. Germline V gene data show CDR1 as LNHDA and CDR2 as SQIVND (reference sequence). This sample's time point: newly diagnosed GD, antithyroid drugs for less than 3 months. Scientists built the TCR library using RNA that was extracted from PBMCs. Enrollment of patients was through an endocrinology department in Xi'an, China. Sequencing libraries for TCR beta were prepared with iRepertoire HTBI primers and Arm-PCR of CDR3 regions. Via MiXCR, TCRdb re-called the multiplex PCR reads, giving one row per CDR3 protein. The sample has more than 450,000 distinct CDR3 sequences, roughly 17% seen once. Findings and limits, study-wide: Reduced TCR diversity was observed in persistent Graves' patients versus newly diagnosed patients.

These data were also reused for a study on T cells in Graves' hyperthyroidism and ophthalmopathy. Per that study: Uncontrolled infection, other autoimmune disease, pregnancy or lactation disqualified patients from enrolment. Carried out on the TCR CDR3, a first-round RT-PCR used the HTBI primer set.

The TCR originated in a man aged 35-49 years with Graves disease. The material was peripheral blood mononuclear cells (PBMCs), obtained at new diagnosis, from a patient treated with antithyroid drugs. The chain has TRBV19 and TRBJ2-1, with TRBD2 matching over 10 bases. As DNA, the CDR3 is TGTGCCAGTAGTACTAGCGGGAGTTACAATGAGCAGTTCTTC. Translating gives CASSTSGSYNEQFF. The full variable domain, completed using reference TRBV19 and TRBJ2-1, is DGGITQSPKYLFRKEGQNVTLSCEQNLNHDAMYWYRQDPGQGLRLIYYSQIVNDFQKGDIAEGYSVSREKKESFPLTVTSAQKNPTAFYLCASSTSGSYNEQFFGPGTRLTVL.